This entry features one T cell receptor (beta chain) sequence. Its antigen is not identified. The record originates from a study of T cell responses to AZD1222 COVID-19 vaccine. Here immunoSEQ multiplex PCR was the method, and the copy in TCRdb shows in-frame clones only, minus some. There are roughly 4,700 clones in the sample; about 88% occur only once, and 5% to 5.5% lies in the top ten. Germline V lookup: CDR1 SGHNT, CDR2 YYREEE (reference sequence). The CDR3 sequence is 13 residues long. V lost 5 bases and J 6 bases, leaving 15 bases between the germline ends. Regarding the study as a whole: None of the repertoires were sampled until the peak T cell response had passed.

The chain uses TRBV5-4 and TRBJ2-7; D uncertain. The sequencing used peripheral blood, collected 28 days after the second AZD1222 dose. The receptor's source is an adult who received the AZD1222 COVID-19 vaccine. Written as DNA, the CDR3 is TGTGCCAGCAGAGAGGCCCTCTTGGGCGAGCAGTACTTC. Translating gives CASREALLGEQYF.